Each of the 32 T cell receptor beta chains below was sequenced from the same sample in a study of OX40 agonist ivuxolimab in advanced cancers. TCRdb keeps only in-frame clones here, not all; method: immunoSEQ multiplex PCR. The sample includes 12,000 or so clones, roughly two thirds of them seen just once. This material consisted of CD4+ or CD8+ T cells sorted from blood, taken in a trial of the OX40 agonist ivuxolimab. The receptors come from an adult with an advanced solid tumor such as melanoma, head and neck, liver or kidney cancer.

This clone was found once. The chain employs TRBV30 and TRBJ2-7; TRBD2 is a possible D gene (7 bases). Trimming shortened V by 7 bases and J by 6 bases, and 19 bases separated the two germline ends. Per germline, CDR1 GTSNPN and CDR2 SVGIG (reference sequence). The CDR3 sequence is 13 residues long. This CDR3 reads CALGGDRRGEQYF. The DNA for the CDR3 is TGTGCCTTAGGGGGGGATCGAAGGGGCGAGCAGTACTTC.

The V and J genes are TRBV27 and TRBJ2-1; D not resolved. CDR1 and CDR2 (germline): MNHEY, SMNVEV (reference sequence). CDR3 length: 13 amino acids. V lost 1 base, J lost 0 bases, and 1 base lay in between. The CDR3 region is CASSLFSYNEQFF. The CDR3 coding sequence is TGTGCCAGCAGTTTATTCTCCTACAATGAGCAGTTCTTC.

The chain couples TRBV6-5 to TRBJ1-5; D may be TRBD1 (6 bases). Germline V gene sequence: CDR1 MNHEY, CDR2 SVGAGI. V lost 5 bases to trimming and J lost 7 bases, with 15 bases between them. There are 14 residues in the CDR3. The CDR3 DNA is TGTGCCAGCAGTGACACGGGGGCACGGCAGCCCCAGCATTTT. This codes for CASSDTGARQPQHF.

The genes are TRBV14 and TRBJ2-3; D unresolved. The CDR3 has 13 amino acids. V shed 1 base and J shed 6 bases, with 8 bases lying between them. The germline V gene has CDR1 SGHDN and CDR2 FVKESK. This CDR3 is CASSQVFSDTQYF. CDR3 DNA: TGTGCCAGCAGCCAAGTCTTTTCTGATACGCAGTATTTT.

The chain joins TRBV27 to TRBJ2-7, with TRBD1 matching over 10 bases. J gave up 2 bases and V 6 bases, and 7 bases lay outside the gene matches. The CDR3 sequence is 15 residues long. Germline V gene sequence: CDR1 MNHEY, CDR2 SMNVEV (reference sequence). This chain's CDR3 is CASRISGTGAYEQYF. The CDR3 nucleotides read TGTGCCAGCAGAATCTCCGGGACAGGGGCCTACGAGCAGTACTTC.

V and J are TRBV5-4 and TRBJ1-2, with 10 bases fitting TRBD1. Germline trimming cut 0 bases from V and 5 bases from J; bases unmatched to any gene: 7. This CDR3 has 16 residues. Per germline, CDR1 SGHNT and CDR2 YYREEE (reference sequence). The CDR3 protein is CASSLEVGQGFYGYTF. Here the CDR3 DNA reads TGTGCCAGCAGCTTGGAGGTGGGACAGGGGTTTTATGGCTACACCTTC.

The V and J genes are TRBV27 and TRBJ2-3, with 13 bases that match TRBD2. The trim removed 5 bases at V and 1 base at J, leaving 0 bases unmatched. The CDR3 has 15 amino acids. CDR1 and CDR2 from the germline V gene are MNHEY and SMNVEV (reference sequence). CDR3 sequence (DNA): TGTGCCAGCAGTGGACTAGCGGGGGGCACAGATACGCAGTATTTT. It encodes CASSGLAGGTDTQYF.

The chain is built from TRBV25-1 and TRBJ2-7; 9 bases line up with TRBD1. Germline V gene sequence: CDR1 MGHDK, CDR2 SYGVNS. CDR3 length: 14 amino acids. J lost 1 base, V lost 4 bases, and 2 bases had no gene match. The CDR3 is CASSAGTGSYEQYF. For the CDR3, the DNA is TGTGCCAGCAGTGCCGGGACAGGGTCCTACGAGCAGTACTTC.

CDR3 in DNA: TGCGCCAGCAGCCCGTCGGCTGTTCCTAGCACAGATACGCAGTATTTT. As protein: CASSPSAVPSTDTQYF. The V call is TRBV4-3, the J call TRBJ2-3, with unresolved D. With 4 bases removed from V and 0 bases from J, the gap between germline ends came to 14 bases. CDR1 is LGHNA and CDR2 is YSLEER in the germline V gene. This CDR3 is 16 amino acids long.

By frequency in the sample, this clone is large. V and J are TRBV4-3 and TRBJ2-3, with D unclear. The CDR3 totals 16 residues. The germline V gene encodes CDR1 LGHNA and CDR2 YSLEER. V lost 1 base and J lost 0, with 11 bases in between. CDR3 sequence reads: CASSQGIDSSTDTQYF. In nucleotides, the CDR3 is TGCGCCAGCAGCCAAGGGATCGACTCTAGCACAGATACGCAGTATTTT.

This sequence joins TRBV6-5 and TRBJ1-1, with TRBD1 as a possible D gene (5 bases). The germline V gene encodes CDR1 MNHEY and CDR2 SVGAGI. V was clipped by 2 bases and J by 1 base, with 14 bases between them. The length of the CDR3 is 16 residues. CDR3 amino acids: CASSYLRGSTNTEAFF. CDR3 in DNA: TGTGCCAGCAGTTACCTTAGGGGTTCTACGAACACTGAAGCTTTCTTT.

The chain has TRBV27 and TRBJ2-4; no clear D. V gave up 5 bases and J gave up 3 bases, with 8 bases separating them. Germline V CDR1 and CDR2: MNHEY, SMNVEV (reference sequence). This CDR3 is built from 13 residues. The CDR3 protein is CASSGLDKNIQYF. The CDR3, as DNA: TGTGCCAGCAGTGGGCTTGACAAAAACATTCAGTACTTC.

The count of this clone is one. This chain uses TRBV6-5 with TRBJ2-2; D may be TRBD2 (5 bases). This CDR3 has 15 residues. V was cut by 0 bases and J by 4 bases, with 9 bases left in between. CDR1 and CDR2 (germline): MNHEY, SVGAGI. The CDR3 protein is CASSYSEAGTGELFF. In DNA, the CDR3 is TGTGCCAGCAGTTACTCCGAGGCGGGCACCGGGGAGCTGTTTTTT.

CDR3 nucleotides: TGCAGCGTTGCCGTTTCCTACGAGCAGTACTTC. Residues: CSVAVSYEQYF. V usage is TRBV29-1 and J usage is TRBJ2-7; no clear D gene. This CDR3 comprises 11 residues. V was cut by 4 bases and J by 1 base, with 5 bases left in between. Germline V gene sequence: CDR1 SQVTM, CDR2 ANQGSEA.

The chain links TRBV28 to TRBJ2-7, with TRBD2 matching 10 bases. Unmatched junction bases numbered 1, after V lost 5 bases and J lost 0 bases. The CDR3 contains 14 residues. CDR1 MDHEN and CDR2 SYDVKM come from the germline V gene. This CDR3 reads CASSTSGDSYEQYF. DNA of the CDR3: TGTGCCAGCAGTACTAGCGGGGACTCCTACGAGCAGTACTTC.

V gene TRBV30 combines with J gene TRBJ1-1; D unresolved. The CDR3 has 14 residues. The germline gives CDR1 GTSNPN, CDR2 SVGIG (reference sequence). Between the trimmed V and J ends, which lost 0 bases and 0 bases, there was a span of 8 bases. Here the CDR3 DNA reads TGTGCCTGGAGTGTGGGCTCAATGAACACTGAAGCTTTCTTT. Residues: CAWSVGSMNTEAFF.

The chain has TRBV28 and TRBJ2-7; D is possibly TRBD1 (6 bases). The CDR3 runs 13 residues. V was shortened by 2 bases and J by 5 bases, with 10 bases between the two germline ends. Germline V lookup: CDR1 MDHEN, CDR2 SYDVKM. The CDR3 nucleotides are TGTGCCAGCAGTTTAAGGGGGATCCACGAGCAGTACTTC. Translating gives CASSLRGIHEQYF.

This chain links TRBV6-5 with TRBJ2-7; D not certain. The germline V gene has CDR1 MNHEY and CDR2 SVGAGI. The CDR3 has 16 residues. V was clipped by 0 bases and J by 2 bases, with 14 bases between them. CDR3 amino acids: CASSYSGPYLAYEQYF. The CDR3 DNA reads TGTGCCAGCAGTTACTCCGGACCCTACCTTGCCTACGAGCAGTACTTC.

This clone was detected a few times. The CDR3 sequence is CAKVFTDTQYF. The CDR3 bases are TGTGCCAAGGTCTTTACAGATACGCAGTATTTT. The chain employs TRBV21-1 and TRBJ2-3. TRBV21-1 is noted as a pseudogene. The CDR3 covers 11 residues.

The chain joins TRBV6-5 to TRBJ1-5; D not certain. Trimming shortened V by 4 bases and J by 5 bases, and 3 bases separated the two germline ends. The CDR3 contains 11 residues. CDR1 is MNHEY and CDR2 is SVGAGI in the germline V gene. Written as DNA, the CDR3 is TGTGCCAGCAGTTCTTATCAGCCCCAGCATTTT. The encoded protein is CASSSYQPQHF.

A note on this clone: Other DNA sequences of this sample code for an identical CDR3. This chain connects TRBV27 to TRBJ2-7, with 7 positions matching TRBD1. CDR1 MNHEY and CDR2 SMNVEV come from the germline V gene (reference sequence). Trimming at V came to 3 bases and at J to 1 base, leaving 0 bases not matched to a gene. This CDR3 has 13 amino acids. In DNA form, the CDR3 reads TGTGCCAGCAGTTTGGGACAGTCCTACGAGCAGTACTTC. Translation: CASSLGQSYEQYF.

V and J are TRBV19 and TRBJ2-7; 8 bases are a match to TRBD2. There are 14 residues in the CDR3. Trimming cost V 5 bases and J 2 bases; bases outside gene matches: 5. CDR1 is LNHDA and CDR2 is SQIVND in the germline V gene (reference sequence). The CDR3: CASSPGLGPYEQYF. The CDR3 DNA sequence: TGTGCCAGTAGTCCGGGACTAGGGCCCTACGAGCAGTACTTC.

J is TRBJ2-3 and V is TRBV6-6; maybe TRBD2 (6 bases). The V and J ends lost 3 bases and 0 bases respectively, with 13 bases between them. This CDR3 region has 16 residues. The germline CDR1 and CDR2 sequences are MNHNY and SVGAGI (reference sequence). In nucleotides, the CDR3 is TGTGCCAGCAGTTATTATCCCCTAGCGAGCACAGATACGCAGTATTTT. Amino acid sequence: CASSYYPLASTDTQYF.

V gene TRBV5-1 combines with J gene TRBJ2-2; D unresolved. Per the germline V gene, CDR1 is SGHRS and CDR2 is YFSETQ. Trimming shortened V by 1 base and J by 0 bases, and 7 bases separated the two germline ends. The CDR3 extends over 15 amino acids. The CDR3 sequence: CASSLLAANTGELFF. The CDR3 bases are TGCGCCAGCAGCTTGTTAGCTGCGAACACCGGGGAGCTGTTTTTT.

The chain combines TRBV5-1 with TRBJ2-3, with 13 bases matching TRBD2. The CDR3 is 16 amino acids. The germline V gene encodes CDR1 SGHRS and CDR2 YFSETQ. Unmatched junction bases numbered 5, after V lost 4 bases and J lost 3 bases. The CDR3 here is CASSLGLAGATDTQYF. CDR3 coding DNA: TGCGCCAGCAGCCTTGGACTAGCGGGAGCAACAGATACGCAGTATTTT.

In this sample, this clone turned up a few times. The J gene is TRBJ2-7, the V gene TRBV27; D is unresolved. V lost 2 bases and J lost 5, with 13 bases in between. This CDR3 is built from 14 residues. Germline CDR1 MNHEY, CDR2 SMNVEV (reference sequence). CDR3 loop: CASSLNTPWHEQYF. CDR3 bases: TGTGCCAGCAGTTTAAACACCCCCTGGCACGAGCAGTACTTC.

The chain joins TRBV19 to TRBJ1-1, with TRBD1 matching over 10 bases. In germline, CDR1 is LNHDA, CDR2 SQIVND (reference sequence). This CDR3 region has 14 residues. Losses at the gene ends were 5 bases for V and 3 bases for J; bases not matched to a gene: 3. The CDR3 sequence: CASSLGQGDTEAFF. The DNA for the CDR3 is TGTGCCAGTAGTCTCGGACAGGGGGACACTGAAGCTTTCTTT.

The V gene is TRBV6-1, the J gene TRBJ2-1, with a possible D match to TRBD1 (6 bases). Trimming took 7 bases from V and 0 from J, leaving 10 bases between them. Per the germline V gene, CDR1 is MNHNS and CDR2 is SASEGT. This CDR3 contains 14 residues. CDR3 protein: CASIKDSSYNEQFF. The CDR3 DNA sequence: TGTGCCAGCATAAAGGACAGCTCCTACAATGAGCAGTTCTTC.

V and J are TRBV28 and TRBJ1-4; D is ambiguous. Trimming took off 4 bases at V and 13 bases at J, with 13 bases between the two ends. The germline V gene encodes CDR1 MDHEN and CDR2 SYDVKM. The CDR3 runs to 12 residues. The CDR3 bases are TGTGCCAGCAGTTCCAGACGGTTTGGACTGTTTTTT. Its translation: CASSSRRFGLFF.

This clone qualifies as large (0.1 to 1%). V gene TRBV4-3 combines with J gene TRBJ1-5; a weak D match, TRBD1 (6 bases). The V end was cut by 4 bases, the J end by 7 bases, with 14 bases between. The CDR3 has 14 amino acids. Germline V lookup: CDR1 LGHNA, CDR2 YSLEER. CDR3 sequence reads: CASSPEQGLQPQHF. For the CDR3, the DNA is TGCGCCAGCAGCCCTGAACAGGGTTTACAGCCCCAGCATTTT.

CDR3 nucleotide sequence: TGTGCCAGCAGGACTACAGGGCGAAATCAGCCCCAGCATTTT. Amino acids: CASRTTGRNQPQHF. The chain combines TRBV28 with TRBJ1-5; D is perhaps TRBD1 (6 bases). V shed 6 bases and J shed 4 bases, with 13 bases lying between them. The CDR3 contains 14 residues. Germline V CDR1 and CDR2: MDHEN, SYDVKM.

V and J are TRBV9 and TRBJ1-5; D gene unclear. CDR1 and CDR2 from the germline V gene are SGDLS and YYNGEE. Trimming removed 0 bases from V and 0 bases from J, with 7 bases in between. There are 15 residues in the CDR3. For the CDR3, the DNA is TGTGCCAGCAGCGTAGACGGGGTTAGCAATCAGCCCCAGCATTTT. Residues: CASSVDGVSNQPQHF.